These 23 T cell receptor beta chains were sequenced from one sample in a study of cytomegalovirus exposure and HLA in healthy donors (dated by TCRdb to the late 2010s). Receptor amplification or capture employed the immunoSEQ multiplex PCR assay. The multiplex PCR relied on a mix of 60 forward primers for TCR Vbeta segments and 13 reverse primers for TCR Jbeta segments. In TCRdb, the immuneACCESS table is reduced to in-frame sequences with V and J assigned. These tables do not hold every clone; where another copy was compared, an unresolved V gene accounts for under half, and the others remain unexplained. The sample has about 210,000 clones on record, roughly 82% of them singletons. Jointly, the top ten make up about 6.1% of the sample. Input material: PBMCs. These receptors were obtained from a man aged 35 to 55 in good health and CMV-seropositive.

V and J are TRBV6-1 and TRBJ2-7; TRBD1 is a possible D gene (6 bases). The CDR3 totals 13 residues. Germline V gives CDR1 MNHNS, CDR2 SASEGT. V lost 3 bases and J 3 bases, leaving 9 bases between the germline ends. CDR3 DNA sequence: TGTGCCAGCAGTGAGAACAGGGTCTACGAGCAGTACTTC. It encodes CASSENRVYEQYF.

The chain links TRBV25-1 to TRBJ2-3; TRBD2 matches at 7 bases. Germline values: CDR1 MGHDK, CDR2 SYGVNS. Losses at the gene ends were 2 bases for V and 4 bases for J; bases not matched to a gene: 3. CDR3 length: 14 amino acids. CDR3 nucleotides: TGTGCCAGCAGTGAAGCGGGAGCGTCAGATACGCAGTATTTT. It codes for CASSEAGASDTQYF.

The rearrangement uses TRBV6-1 and TRBJ1-2, with 8 bases identical to TRBD1. Trimming at V came to 4 bases and at J to 3 bases, leaving 10 bases not matched to a gene. The germline gives CDR1 MNHNS, CDR2 SASEGT. The CDR3 is 16 amino acids. Here the CDR3 reads CASSAPRQGKDYGYTF. The CDR3 region has the DNA TGTGCCAGCAGTGCCCCCCGACAGGGGAAAGACTATGGCTACACCTTC.

The chain recombines TRBV5-4 with TRBJ2-1, with a tentative D call TRBD2 (5 bases). V lost 3 bases and J 0 bases, leaving 13 bases between the germline ends. The germline CDR1 and CDR2 sequences are SGHNT and YYREEE (reference sequence). There are 16 residues in the CDR3. The CDR3 reads CASSSSEAASYNEQFF. The CDR3 region has the DNA TGTGCCAGCAGCTCGTCGGAAGCGGCCTCCTACAATGAGCAGTTCTTC.

The V call is TRBV19, the J call TRBJ1-5; the D gene is possibly TRBD1 (6 bases). Germline assignment: CDR1 LNHDA and CDR2 SQIVND (reference sequence). The CDR3 has 13 amino acids. The germline V and J ends were trimmed by 9 bases and 4 bases, with 13 bases remaining between them. The CDR3 DNA reads as TGTGCCAGCCTCCCAGGGGTGAATCAGCCCCAGCATTTT. As protein: CASLPGVNQPQHF.

This chain joins TRBV4-2 and TRBJ2-1, with 9 bases fitting TRBD2. Germline V gene data show CDR1 as LGHNA and CDR2 as YNFKEQ. This CDR3 has 17 residues. With 0 bases clipped from V and 7 bases from J, the junction kept 10 bases outside the gene matches. The CDR3 protein is CASSQDPLAGVGNEQFF. Here the CDR3 DNA reads TGTGCCAGCAGCCAAGACCCCTTAGCGGGAGTGGGGAATGAGCAGTTCTTC.

The chain links TRBV9 to TRBJ2-1, with D maybe TRBD2 (5 bases). This CDR3 has 12 amino acids. Per the germline V gene, CDR1 is SGDLS and CDR2 is YYNGEE. Trimming left V 3 bases short and J 8 bases short, with 9 bases between. CDR3 amino acids: CASSEERDEQFF. The CDR3 DNA follows: TGTGCCAGCAGCGAGGAGAGGGATGAGCAGTTCTTC.

The chain employs TRBV5-1 and TRBJ2-5, with D maybe TRBD1 (6 bases). Trimming took off 4 bases at V and 4 bases at J, with 29 bases between the two ends. Per the germline V gene, CDR1 is SGHRS and CDR2 is YFSETQ. CDR3 length equals 19 residues. The CDR3 loop is CASSPGNRAVDGRGETQYF. CDR3 sequence (DNA): TGCGCCAGCAGCCCCGGGAACAGGGCCGTAGACGGTCGGGGAGAGACCCAGTACTTC.

The CDR3 DNA sequence: TGTGCCACCAGGGTGGAGGTTGGTGAAAAACTGTTTTTT. Its protein is CATRVEVGEKLFF. The chain links TRBV2 to TRBJ1-4; D may be TRBD1 (5 bases). Germline V CDR1 and CDR2: SNHLY, FYNNEI. V lost 10 bases and J 7 bases, leaving 16 bases between the germline ends. The CDR3 totals 13 residues.

The chain combines TRBV5-6 with TRBJ1-4; the D is unclear. The germline V gene has CDR1 SGHDT and CDR2 YYEEEE. The ends were cut back, 4 bases at V and 8 bases at J, with 9 bases in the middle. The CDR3 is 12 residues long. CDR3 amino acids: CASSLAREKLFF. In DNA, the CDR3 is TGTGCCAGCAGCCTAGCTAGAGAAAAACTGTTTTTT.

The chain recombines TRBV4-1 with TRBJ2-7; D remains ambiguous. CDR3 length equals 17 residues. Germline assignment: CDR1 MGHRA and CDR2 YSYEKL. Trimming removed 0 bases at V and 3 bases at J, with 18 bases between. This chain's CDR3 is CASSQDGQPTAVYEQYF. Here the CDR3 DNA reads TGCGCCAGCAGCCAAGATGGGCAGCCCACCGCCGTCTACGAGCAGTACTTC.

The chain has TRBV6-5 and TRBJ2-1; no reliable D call. The CDR3 runs 13 residues. Germline V gene lookup returns CDR1 MNHEY and CDR2 SVGAGI. The V end was cut by 6 bases, the J end by 0 bases, with 6 bases between. DNA for the CDR3: TGTGCCAGCAGATGGAGCTCCTACAATGAGCAGTTCTTC. Its translation: CASRWSSYNEQFF.

The chain has TRBV5-5 and TRBJ2-3; tentative D call: TRBD2 (5 bases). The germline CDR1 and CDR2 sequences are SGHKS and YYEKEE (reference sequence). CDR3 length: 14 amino acids. V gave up 0 bases and J gave up 9 bases, with 14 bases separating them. In nucleotides, the CDR3 is TGTGCCAGCAGCTTGGGGCTAGCCCTGGACACGCAGTATTTT. Translating it yields CASSLGLALDTQYF.

The chain uses TRBV27 and TRBJ2-1, with TRBD2 matching over 8 bases. V gave up 10 bases and J gave up 9 bases; unmatched junction bases: 8. CDR3 length equals 12 residues. Germline V lookup: CDR1 MNHEY, CDR2 SMNVEV (reference sequence). CDR3 in DNA: TGTGCCACCGGACCAGCGGGAGTTGAGCAGTTCTTC. This sequence encodes CATGPAGVEQFF.

The gene calls are TRBV6-6 and TRBJ2-7; TRBD2 is a possible D gene (5 bases). Trimming shortened V by 0 bases and J by 6 bases, and 15 bases separated the two germline ends. The CDR3 extends over 15 amino acids. Germline CDR1 MNHNY, CDR2 SVGAGI (reference sequence). CDR3 sequence: CASSYSPDLRGEQYF. DNA for the CDR3: TGTGCCAGCAGTTACTCGCCGGACCTCCGGGGCGAGCAGTACTTC.

The rearrangement links TRBV6-1 to TRBJ2-7, with 9 nucleotides matching TRBD1. V trimming: 4 bases; J trimming: 2 bases; junction bases outside the gene matches: 3. Germline V gives CDR1 MNHNS, CDR2 SASEGT. This CDR3 contains 14 residues. CDR3 sequence reads: CASSARTGAYEQYV. For the CDR3, the DNA is TGTGCCAGCAGTGCTAGGACAGGGGCCTACGAGCAGTACGTC.

The chain carries TRBV6-6 and TRBJ1-5; the match to TRBD1 covers 10 bases. V dropped 5 bases and J dropped 5; count of bases not matched to a gene: 6. The CDR3 runs 15 residues. Germline loops: CDR1 MNHNY, CDR2 SVGAGI (reference sequence). For the CDR3, the DNA is TGTGCCAGCAGTCCACGGGACAGGGGTTATCAGCCCCAGCATTTT. Translated, it gives CASSPRDRGYQPQHF.

The chain is built from TRBV30 and TRBJ1-2, with D possibly matching TRBD1 (5 bases). The CDR3 consists of 13 residues. V was pared by 3 bases and J by 1 base, with 9 bases between. CDR1 is GTSNPN, CDR2 SVGIG, per germline (reference sequence). CDR3 DNA sequence: TGTGCCTGGAGGGGGCGAGTTAACTATGGCTACACCTTC. Translation gives CAWRGRVNYGYTF.

This rearrangement joins TRBV11-2 to TRBJ2-7; 10 nucleotides agree with TRBD2. The V gene's germline CDR1 is SGHAT and CDR2 FQNNGV. After removal of 0 bases from V and 7 bases from J, the junction contained 12 bases not matched to a gene. The CDR3 runs to 17 residues. CDR3 coding DNA: TGTGCCAGCAGCTTAGACCCCGCTAGCGGGAGCCACGTAGAGCAGTACTTC. Its translation is CASSLDPASGSHVEQYF.

V is TRBV29-1 and J is TRBJ2-7; no reliable D call. Trimming took 4 bases from V and 7 from J, leaving 14 bases between them. The CDR3 contains 12 residues. CDR1 and CDR2 (germline): SQVTM, ANQGSEA. In DNA form, the CDR3 reads TGCAGCGTTGGACTCCCCGGTGGAGAGCAGTACTTC. Protein: CSVGLPGGEQYF.

The chain joins TRBV5-1 to TRBJ2-7; D may be TRBD2 (6 bases). The CDR3 runs to 16 residues. The V end was cut by 0 bases, the J end by 5 bases, with 18 bases between. CDR1 and CDR2 from the germline V gene are SGHRS and YFSETQ. The CDR3 coding sequence is TGCGCCAGCAGCTTGGCCAAAACGGGAGAAACCGACGAGCAGTACTTC. Translated, it gives CASSLAKTGETDEQYF.

The chain couples TRBV5-4 to TRBJ2-1, with TRBD2 as a possible D gene (6 bases). Per germline, CDR1 SGHNT and CDR2 YYREEE (reference sequence). V was cut by 5 bases and J by 7 bases, with 13 bases left in between. CDR3 length: 13 amino acids. CDR3 nucleotide sequence: TGTGCCAGCAGGGAGGGTTCGGGGAATGAGCAGTTCTTC. Translation: CASREGSGNEQFF.

About this clone: Other DNA sequences within the sample encode an identical CDR3. The V gene is TRBV28, the J gene TRBJ2-7, with no clear D. This CDR3 region has 11 residues. Germline lookup yields CDR1 MDHEN and CDR2 SYDVKM. V was pared by 6 bases and J by 4 bases, with 7 bases between. In DNA form, the CDR3 reads TGTGCCAGCAGCGATAGTTACGAGCAGTACTTC. Protein sequence: CASSDSYEQYF.